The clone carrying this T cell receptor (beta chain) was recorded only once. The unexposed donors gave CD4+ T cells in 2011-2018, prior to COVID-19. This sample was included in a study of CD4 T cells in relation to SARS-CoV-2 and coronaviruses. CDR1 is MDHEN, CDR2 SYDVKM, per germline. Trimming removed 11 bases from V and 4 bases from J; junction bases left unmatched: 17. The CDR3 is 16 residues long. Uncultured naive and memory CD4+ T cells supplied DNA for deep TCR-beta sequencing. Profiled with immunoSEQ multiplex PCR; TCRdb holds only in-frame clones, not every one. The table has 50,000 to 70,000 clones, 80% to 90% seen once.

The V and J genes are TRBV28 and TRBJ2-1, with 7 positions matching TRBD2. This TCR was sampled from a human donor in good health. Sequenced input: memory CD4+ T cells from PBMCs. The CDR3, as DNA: TGTGCCGGATCCCGGGAAAACGGGAGGCAGTACAATGAGCAGTTCTTC. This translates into CAGSRENGRQYNEQFF.